The 7 T cell receptor beta chains given below trace back to one sample, sequenced in a study of siplizumab effects on memory and regulatory T cells. Profiled with immunoSEQ multiplex PCR; TCRdb holds only in-frame clones, not every one. The top ten clones hold about 1.1% of a sample with around 100,000 clones, about 93% of them seen once. Sequenced input: CD4+ T cells sorted from blood. The receptor source for this set is a human donor in good health.

In this sample, this clone turned up once. This chain links TRBV5-1 with TRBJ1-5, with a tentative D call TRBD1 (5 bases). CDR1 SGHRS and CDR2 YFSETQ come from the germline V gene. Trimming stripped 4 bases from V and 4 bases from J, with 9 bases between. The CDR3 has 13 amino acids. DNA of the CDR3: TGCGCCAGCAGCCACGACAGAAATCAGCCCCAGCATTTT. It yields the protein CASSHDRNQPQHF.

This chain connects TRBV28 to TRBJ1-5; 7 positions agree with TRBD1. Per germline, CDR1 MDHEN and CDR2 SYDVKM. This CDR3 has 16 residues. The trim removed 8 bases at V and 3 bases at J, leaving 13 bases unmatched. The CDR3 nucleotides read TGTGCCAGCGCAGACAAGGGACAGTTATTCAATCAGCCCCAGCATTTT. This encodes CASADKGQLFNQPQHF.

The genes are TRBV11-2 and TRBJ1-2; 8 bases fit TRBD1. CDR1 is SGHAT and CDR2 is FQNNGV in the germline V gene. V dropped 5 bases and J dropped 4; count of bases not matched to a gene: 6. The CDR3 contains 14 residues. The CDR3 DNA reads TGTGCCAGCAGCGTGGACAGGGTTAGCTATGGCTACACCTTC. It codes for CASSVDRVSYGYTF. Together with reference TRBV11-2 and TRBJ1-2, the CDR3 gives the full variable domain: EAGVAQSPRYKIIEKRQSVAFWCNPISGHATLYWYQQILGQGPKLLIQFQNNGVVDDSQLPKDRFSAERLKGVDSTLKIQPAKLEDSAVYLCASSVDRVSYGYTFGSGTRLTVV.

This chain uses TRBV5-1 with TRBJ2-2; the D gene could be TRBD1 or TRBD2 (5 bases each). CDR3 length: 16 amino acids. V lost 0 bases and J lost 1, with 10 bases in between. The germline gives CDR1 SGHRS, CDR2 YFSETQ. The CDR3 loop is CASSLGTRGNTGELFF. Here the CDR3 DNA reads TGCGCCAGCAGCTTGGGGACGAGGGGGAACACCGGGGAGCTGTTTTTT.

The chain is built from TRBV11-2 and TRBJ2-7; perhaps D is TRBD1 or TRBD2 (5 bases each). Trimming took off 5 bases at V and 6 bases at J, with 14 bases between the two ends. Germline V gives CDR1 SGHAT, CDR2 FQNNGV. The CDR3 is 13 amino acids. The CDR3 region is CASSDFRGGEQYF. CDR3 nucleotides: TGTGCCAGCAGCGATTTCCGGGGCGGCGAGCAGTACTTC.

CDR3 in amino acids: CASRPGVSNEKLFF. The DNA of the CDR3 is TGTGCCAGCAGACCAGGGGTGTCTAATGAAAAACTGTTTTTT. V is TRBV6-5 and J is TRBJ1-4, with D maybe TRBD1 (6 bases). Germline assignment: CDR1 MNHEY and CDR2 SVGAGI. The CDR3 totals 14 residues. V was trimmed by 6 bases and J by 3 bases, leaving 11 bases between them.

This clone was observed a handful of times. The rearrangement links TRBV7-2 to TRBJ1-1; 7 positions agree with TRBD1. The V segment lost 5 bases and the J segment 7 bases; nucleotides outside the gene matches: 7. The CDR3 sequence is 13 residues long. Germline CDR1 reads SGHTA; CDR2 reads FQGNSA. CDR3 coding DNA: TGTGCCAGCAGCGTCACAGGGGCACGTGAAGCTTTCTTT. Amino acid sequence: CASSVTGAREAFF.